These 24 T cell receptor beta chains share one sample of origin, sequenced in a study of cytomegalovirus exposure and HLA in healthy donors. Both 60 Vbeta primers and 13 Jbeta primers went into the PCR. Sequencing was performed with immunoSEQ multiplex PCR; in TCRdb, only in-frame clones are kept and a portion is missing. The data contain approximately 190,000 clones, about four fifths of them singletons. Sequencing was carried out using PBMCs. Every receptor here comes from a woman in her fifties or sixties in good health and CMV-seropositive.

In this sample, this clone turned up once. The CDR3 bases are TGCGCCAGCAGCTTGCAACTAGCGGTCCCCTCCTACGAGCAGTACTTC. Its protein product is CASSLQLAVPSYEQYF. This sequence joins TRBV5-1 and TRBJ2-7; 8 bases are a match to TRBD2. There are 16 residues in the CDR3. J was trimmed by 0 bases and V by 1 base; bases with no gene match: 6. Looked up from germline, CDR1 is SGHRS and CDR2 is YFSETQ. Looking up the rest from reference TRBV5-1 and TRBJ2-7 gives the full variable domain: KAGVTQTPRYLIKTRGQQVTLSCSPISGHRSVSWYQQTPGQGLQFLFEYFSETQRNKGNFPGRFSGRQFSNSRSEMNVSTLELGDSALYLCASSLQLAVPSYEQYFGPGTRLTVT.

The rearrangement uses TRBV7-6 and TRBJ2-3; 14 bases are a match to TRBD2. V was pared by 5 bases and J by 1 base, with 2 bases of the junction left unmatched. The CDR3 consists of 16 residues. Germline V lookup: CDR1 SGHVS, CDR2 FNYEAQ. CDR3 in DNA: TGTGCCAGCAGCGCGACTAGCGGGGGGGGCACAGATACGCAGTATTTT. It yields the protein CASSATSGGGTDTQYF.

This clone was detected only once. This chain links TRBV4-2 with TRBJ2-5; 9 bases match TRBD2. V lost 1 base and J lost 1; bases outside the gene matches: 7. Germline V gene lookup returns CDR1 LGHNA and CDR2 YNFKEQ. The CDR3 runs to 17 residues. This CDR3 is CASSQGGDSGGQETQYF. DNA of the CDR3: TGTGCCAGCAGCCAAGGGGGCGATAGCGGGGGCCAAGAGACCCAGTACTTC.

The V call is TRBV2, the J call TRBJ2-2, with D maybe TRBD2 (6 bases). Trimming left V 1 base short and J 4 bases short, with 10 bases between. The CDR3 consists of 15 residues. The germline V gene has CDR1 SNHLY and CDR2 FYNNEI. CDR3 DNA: TGTGCCAGCAGTGAAGAGGACTACCCCACCGGGGAGCTGTTTTTT. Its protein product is CASSEEDYPTGELFF.

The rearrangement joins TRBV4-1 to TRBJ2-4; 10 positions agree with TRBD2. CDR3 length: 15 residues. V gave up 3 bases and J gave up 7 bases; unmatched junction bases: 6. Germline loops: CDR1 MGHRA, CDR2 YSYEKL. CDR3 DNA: TGCGCCAGCAGCCAGGAAGCGGGGGGGTGGAACATTCAGTACTTC. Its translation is CASSQEAGGWNIQYF.

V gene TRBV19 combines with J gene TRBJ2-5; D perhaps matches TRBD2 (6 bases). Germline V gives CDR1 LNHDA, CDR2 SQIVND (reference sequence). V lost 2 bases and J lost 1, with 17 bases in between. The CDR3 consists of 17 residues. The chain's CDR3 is CASSIFPPTTSQETQYF. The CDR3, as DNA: TGTGCCAGTAGTATATTCCCGCCAACGACTAGCCAAGAGACCCAGTACTTC.

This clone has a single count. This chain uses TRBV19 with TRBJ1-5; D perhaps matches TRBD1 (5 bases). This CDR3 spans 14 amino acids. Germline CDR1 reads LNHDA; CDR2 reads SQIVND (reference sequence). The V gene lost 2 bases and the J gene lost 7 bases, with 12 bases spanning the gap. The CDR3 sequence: CASSISREGQPQHF. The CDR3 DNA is TGTGCCAGTAGTATATCGCGGGAGGGGCAGCCCCAGCATTTT.

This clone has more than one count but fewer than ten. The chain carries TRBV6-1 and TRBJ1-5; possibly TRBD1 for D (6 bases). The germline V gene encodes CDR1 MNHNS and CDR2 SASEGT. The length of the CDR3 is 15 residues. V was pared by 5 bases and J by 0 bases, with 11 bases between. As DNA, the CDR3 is TGTGCCAGCAGTTCTAGGACAGTTAGCAATCAGCCCCAGCATTTT. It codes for CASSSRTVSNQPQHF.

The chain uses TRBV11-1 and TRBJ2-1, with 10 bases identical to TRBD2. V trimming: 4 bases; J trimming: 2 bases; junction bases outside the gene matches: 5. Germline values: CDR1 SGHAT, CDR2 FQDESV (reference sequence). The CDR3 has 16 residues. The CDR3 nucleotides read TGTGCCAGCAGCTCTTCAAGCGGGGGGGCCTACAATGAGCAGTTCTTC. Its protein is CASSSSSGGAYNEQFF. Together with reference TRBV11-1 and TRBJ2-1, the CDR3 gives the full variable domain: EAEVAQSPRYKITEKSQAVAFWCDPISGHATLYWYRQILGQGPELLVQFQDESVVDDSQLPKDRFSAERLKGVDSTLKIQPAELGDSAMYLCASSSSSGGAYNEQFFGPGTRLTVL.

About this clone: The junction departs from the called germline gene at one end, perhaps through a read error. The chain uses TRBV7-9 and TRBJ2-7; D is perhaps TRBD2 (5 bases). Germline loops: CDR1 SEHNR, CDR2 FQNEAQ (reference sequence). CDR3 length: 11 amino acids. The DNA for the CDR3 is TGTTCCAGCAGCTGGGAGTACGAGCAGTACTTC. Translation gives CSSSWEYEQYF.

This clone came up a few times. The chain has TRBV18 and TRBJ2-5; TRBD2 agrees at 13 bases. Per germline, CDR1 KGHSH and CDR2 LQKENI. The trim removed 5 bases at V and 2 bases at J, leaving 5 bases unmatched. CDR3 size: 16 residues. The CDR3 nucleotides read TGTGCCAGCTCAAGGACTAGCGGGGGACTACAAGAGACCCAGTACTTC. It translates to CASSRTSGGLQETQYF.

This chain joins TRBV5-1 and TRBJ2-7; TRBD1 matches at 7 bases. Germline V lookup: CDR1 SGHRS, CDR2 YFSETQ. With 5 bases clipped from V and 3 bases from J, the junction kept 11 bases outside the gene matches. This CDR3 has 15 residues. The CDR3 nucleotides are TGCGCCAGCAGTCCCGGGACAGCTGACTACTACGAGCAGTACTTC. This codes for CASSPGTADYYEQYF. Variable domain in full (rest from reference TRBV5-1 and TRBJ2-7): KAGVTQTPRYLIKTRGQQVTLSCSPISGHRSVSWYQQTPGQGLQFLFEYFSETQRNKGNFPGRFSGRQFSNSRSEMNVSTLELGDSALYLCASSPGTADYYEQYFGPGTRLTVT.

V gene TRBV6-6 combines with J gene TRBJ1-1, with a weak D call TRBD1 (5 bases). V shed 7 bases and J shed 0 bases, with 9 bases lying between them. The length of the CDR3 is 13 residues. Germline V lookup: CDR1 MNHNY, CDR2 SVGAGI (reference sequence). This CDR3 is CASNQGLNTEAFF. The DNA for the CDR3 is TGTGCCAGCAACCAGGGTCTGAACACTGAAGCTTTCTTT.

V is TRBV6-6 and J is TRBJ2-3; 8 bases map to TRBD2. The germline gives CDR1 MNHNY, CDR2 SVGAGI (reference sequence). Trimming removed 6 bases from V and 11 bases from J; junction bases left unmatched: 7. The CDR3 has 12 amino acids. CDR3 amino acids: CASSPPAGGQYF. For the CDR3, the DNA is TGTGCCAGCAGCCCCCCCGCGGGGGGGCAGTATTTT.

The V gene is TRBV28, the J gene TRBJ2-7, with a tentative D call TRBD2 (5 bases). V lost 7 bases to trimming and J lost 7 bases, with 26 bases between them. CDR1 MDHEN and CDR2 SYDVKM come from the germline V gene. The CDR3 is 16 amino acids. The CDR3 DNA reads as TGTGCCAGCAAGGACCCGACCGGGATCCAAACCCAAGAGCAGTACTTC. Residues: CASKDPTGIQTQEQYF.

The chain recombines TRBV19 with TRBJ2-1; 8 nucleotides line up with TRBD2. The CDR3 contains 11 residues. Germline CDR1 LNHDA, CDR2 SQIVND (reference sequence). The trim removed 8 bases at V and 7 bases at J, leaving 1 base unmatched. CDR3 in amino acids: CASRGGNEQFF. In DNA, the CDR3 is TGTGCCAGTCGGGGGGGGAATGAGCAGTTCTTC. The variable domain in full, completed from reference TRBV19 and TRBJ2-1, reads DGGITQSPKYLFRKEGQNVTLSCEQNLNHDAMYWYRQDPGQGLRLIYYSQIVNDFQKGDIAEGYSVSREKKESFPLTVTSAQKNPTAFYLCASRGGNEQFFGPGTRLTVL.

The CDR3 DNA reads TGTGCCATCAGTGAGTCGACTAATCAGCCCCAGCATTTT. This gives the protein CAISESTNQPQHF. The chain carries TRBV10-3 and TRBJ1-5; D gene unclear. V lost 0 bases to trimming and J lost 4 bases, with 4 bases between them. This CDR3 has 13 residues. Germline CDR1 reads ENHRY; CDR2 reads SYGVKD.

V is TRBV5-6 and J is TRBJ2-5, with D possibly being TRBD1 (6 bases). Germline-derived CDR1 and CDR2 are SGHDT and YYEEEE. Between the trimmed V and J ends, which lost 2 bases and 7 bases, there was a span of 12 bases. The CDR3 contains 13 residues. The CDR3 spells CASSLQGYVTQYF. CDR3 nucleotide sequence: TGTGCCAGCAGCTTACAGGGCTACGTGACCCAGTACTTC. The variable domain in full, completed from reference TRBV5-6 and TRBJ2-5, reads DAGVTQSPTHLIKTRGQQVTLRCSPKSGHDTVSWYQQALGQGPQFIFQYYEEEERQRGNFPDRFSGHQFPNYSSELNVNALLLGDSALYLCASSLQGYVTQYFGPGTRLLVL.

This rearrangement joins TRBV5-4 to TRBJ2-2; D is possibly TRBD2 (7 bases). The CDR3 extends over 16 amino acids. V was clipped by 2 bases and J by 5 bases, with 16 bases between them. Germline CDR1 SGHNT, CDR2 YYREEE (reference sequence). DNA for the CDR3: TGTGCCAGCAGCTTTGGGGGGGCCATAGGGACCGGGGAGCTGTTTTTT. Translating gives CASSFGGAIGTGELFF. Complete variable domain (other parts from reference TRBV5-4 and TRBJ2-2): ETGVTQSPTHLIKTRGQQVTLRCSSQSGHNTVSWYQQALGQGPQFIFQYYREEENGRGNFPPRFSGLQFPNYSSELNVNALELDDSALYLCASSFGGAIGTGELFFGEGSRLTVL.

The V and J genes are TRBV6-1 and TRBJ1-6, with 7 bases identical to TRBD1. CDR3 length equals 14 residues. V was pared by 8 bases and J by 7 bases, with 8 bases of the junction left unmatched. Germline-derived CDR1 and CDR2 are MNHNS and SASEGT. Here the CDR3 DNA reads TGTGCCAGCGGACCGACAGGGCGCAATTCACCCCTCCACTTT. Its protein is CASGPTGRNSPLHF.

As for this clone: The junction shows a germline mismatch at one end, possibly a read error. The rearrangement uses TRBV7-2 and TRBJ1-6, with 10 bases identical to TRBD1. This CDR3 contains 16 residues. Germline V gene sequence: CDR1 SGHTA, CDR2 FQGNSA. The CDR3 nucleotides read TGTGCCAGCAGCTTAGCCGGGACAGGGGCCAATTCACCCCCCCACTTT. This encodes CASSLAGTGANSPPHF.

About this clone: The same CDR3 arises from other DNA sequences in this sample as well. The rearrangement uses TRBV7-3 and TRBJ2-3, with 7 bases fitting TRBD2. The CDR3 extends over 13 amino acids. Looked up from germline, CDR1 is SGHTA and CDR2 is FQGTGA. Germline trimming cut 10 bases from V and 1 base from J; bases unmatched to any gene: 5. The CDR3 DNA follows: TGTGCCACGCGGGCGGGGGGCACAGATACGCAGTATTTT. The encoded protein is CATRAGGTDTQYF. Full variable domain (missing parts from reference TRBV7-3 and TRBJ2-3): GAGVSQTPSNKVTEKGKYVELRCDPISGHTALYWYRQSLGQGPEFLIYFQGTGAADDSGLPNDRFFAVRPEGSVSTLKIQRTERGDSAVYLCATRAGGTDTQYFGPGTRLTVL.

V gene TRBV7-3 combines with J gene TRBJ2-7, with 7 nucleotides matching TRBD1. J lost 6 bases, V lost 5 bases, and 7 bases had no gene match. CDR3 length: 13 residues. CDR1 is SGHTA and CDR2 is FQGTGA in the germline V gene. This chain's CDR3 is CASSKGASGEQYF. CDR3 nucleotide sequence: TGTGCCAGCAGCAAGGGGGCGTCGGGCGAGCAGTACTTC. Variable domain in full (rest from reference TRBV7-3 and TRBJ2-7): GAGVSQTPSNKVTEKGKYVELRCDPISGHTALYWYRQSLGQGPEFLIYFQGTGAADDSGLPNDRFFAVRPEGSVSTLKIQRTERGDSAVYLCASSKGASGEQYFGPGTRLTVT.

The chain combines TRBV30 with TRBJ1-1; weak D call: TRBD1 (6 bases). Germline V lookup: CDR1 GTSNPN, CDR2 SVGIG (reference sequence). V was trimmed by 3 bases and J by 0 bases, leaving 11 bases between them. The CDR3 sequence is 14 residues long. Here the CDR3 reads CAWSYRALNTEAFF. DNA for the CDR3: TGTGCCTGGAGCTACAGGGCTCTGAACACTGAAGCTTTCTTT.